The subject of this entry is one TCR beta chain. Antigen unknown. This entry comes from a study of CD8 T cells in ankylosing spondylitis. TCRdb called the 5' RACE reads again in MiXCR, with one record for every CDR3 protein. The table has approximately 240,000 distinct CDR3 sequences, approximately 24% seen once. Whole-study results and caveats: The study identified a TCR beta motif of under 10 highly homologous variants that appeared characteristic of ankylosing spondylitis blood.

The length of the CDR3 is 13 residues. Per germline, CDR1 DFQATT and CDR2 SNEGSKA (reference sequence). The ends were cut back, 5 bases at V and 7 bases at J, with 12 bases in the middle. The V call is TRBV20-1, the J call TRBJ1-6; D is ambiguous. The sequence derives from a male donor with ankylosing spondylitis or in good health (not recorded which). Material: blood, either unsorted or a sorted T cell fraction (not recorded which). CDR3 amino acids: CSAVLSWNSPLHF. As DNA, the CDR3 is TGCAGTGCTGTCCTCTCTTGGAATTCACCCCTCCACTTT.